A selection of T cell receptor beta chains follows, all from one sample in a study of cytomegalovirus exposure and HLA in healthy donors. Profiled with immunoSEQ multiplex PCR; TCRdb holds only in-frame clones, not every one. The repertoire holds under 300,000 clones, with around 86% as singletons. The sample comprised PBMCs. These receptors all stem from a woman aged 18-29 years in good health and CMV-seronegative. Both conserved end residues are part of each CDR3. The D gene is left open where the match is weak. Clone size is not always given. Where it is, it says once, few, many or a class for expanded clones.

TRBJ1-5,TRBV29-1,TRBD1,once,TGCAGCGCTACTGGGGGACAGGGGAATCAGCCCCAGCATTTT,CSATGGQGNQPQHF
TRBJ1-2,TRBV11-1,-,once,TGTGCCAGCAGCCGGGCTAGGACAGAGTATGGCTACACCTTC,CASSRARTEYGYTF
TRBJ2-1,TRBV7-2,TRBD1,-,TGTGCCAGCAGCCAGGGACAGGACTACTACAATGAGCAGTTCTTC,CASSQGQDYYNEQFF
TRBJ1-1,TRBV11-3,-,-,TGTGCCAGCAGCACCGGACGGGGTGGGGACACTGAAGCTTTCTTT,CASSTGRGGDTEAFF
TRBJ2-7,TRBV4-1,-,-,TGCGCCAGCAGCCAAGACAGGGGCAACTACGAGCAGTACTTC,CASSQDRGNYEQYF
TRBJ1-1,TRBV2,-,-,TGTGCCAGCAGTGAAGCCCTGCCTCGACAGGCCAGGCACACTGAAGCTTTCTTT,CASSEALPRQARHTEAFF
TRBJ2-7,TRBV9,-,few,TGTGCCAGCAGCCCCCGCCCAGGGCGGTACGAGCAGTACTTC,CASSPRPGRYEQYF
TRBJ1-1,TRBV27,TRBD1,-,TGTGCCAGCAGAATCGGGACAGGACATCGGGCTTTCTTT,CASRIGTGHRAFF
TRBJ2-2,TRBV9,-,once,TGTGCCAGCAGCGTAGATGCGGGCATAACCGGGGAGCTGTTTTTT,CASSVDAGITGELFF
TRBJ2-7,TRBV14,-,once,TGTGCCAGCAGCCAATACAGGGCTGGAGAGCAGTACTTC,CASSQYRAGEQYF
TRBJ1-1,TRBV6-5,-,-,TGTGCCAGTTCGATGGGGAGGACTGAAGCTTTCTTT,CASSMGRTEAFF
TRBJ2-7,TRBV18,TRBD1,-,TGTGCCAGCTTTTCGGGACAGGGCTACGAGCAGTACTTC,CASFSGQGYEQYF
TRBJ2-1,TRBV30,-,-,TGTGCCTGGAGTGTACGGGGCAATGAGCAGTTCTTC,CAWSVRGNEQFF
TRBJ1-4,TRBV29-1,-,-,TGCAGCGCTTCGGTACGGGATGAAAAACTGTTTTTT,CSASVRDEKLFF
TRBJ1-4,TRBV18,-,-,TGTGCCAGCTCACTACTCTCCCACCAAAGCGAACCTGGGGAAAAACTGTTTTTT,CASSLLSHQSEPGEKLFF
TRBJ2-2,TRBV6-1,TRBD2,-,TGTGCCAGCAGTGAAGCGTTCGGACTAGCGGGAGCGGTCCCCGGGGAGCTGTTTTTT,CASSEAFGLAGAVPGELFF
TRBJ1-2,TRBV14,-,-,TGTGCCAGCAGCCAACCGGGGTCGTCCAACTATGGCTACACCTTC,CASSQPGSSNYGYTF
TRBJ2-7,TRBV28,-,once,TGTGCCAGTCGTGGGCAGGCCTACGAGCAGTACTTC,CASRGQAYEQYF
TRBJ1-1,TRBV28,-,-,TGTGCCCCCCGGGGAGCCCTTGGTCCTGAAGCTTTCTTT,CAPRGALGPEAFF
TRBJ2-7,TRBV7-2,TRBD1,-,TGTGCCAGCAGCTCCCCACGGACAGGTTTTCACGAGCAGTACTTC,CASSSPRTGFHEQYF
TRBJ2-1,TRBV7-9,-,-,TGTGCCAGCAGCCTAGTGTCGGGGACTGAGAAGTTCTTC,CASSLVSGTEKFF
TRBJ1-1,TRBV30,TRBD1,once,TGTGCCTGGAAACAGGGGGCGGCAAACACTGAAGCTTTCTTT,CAWKQGAANTEAFF
TRBJ2-7,TRBV6-6,TRBD1,-,TGTGCCAGCAGCGAGACAGGGGGTGGCCCATACGAGCAGTACTTC,CASSETGGGPYEQYF
TRBJ2-3,TRBV7-9,TRBD1,-,TGTGCCAGCAGCTTATGGGACAGGGTTTTGGATACGCAGTATTTT,CASSLWDRVLDTQYF
TRBJ2-3,TRBV4-1,-,-,TGCGCCAGCAGCCAAGACCAATACCAGGGCCGCACAGATACGCAGTATTTT,CASSQDQYQGRTDTQYF
TRBJ1-2,TRBV7-6,-,-,TGTGCCAGCAGCTTAGCGGGATCAGGGATAAACTATGGCTACACCTTC,CASSLAGSGINYGYTF
TRBJ2-2,TRBV19,TRBD1,-,TGTGCCAGTAGTATCAGGACAGGGAACACCGGGGAGCTGTTTTTT,CASSIRTGNTGELFF
TRBJ1-1,TRBV5-6,-,-,TGTGCCAGTACCCGGGGGGGCAGGAACACTGAAGCTTTCTTT,CASTRGGRNTEAFF
TRBJ2-3,TRBV5-1,TRBD1,-,TGCGCCAGCAGCTTAATGGGGACAGGGGGTCCAGATACGCAGTATTTT,CASSLMGTGGPDTQYF
TRBJ2-1,TRBV14,TRBD2,-,TGTGCCAGCAGCACCCGGACTAGAGAGAGACAGCAGTTCTTC,CASSTRTRERQQFF
TRBJ1-5,TRBV6-5,TRBD1,-,TGTGCCAGCAGTTTAACAGGGGATCAGCCCCAGCATTTT,CASSLTGDQPQHF
TRBJ2-1,TRBV7-9,TRBD2,-,TGTGCCAGCAGCTTTAGGACTAGCGGGAGAAATGAGCAGTTCTTC,CASSFRTSGRNEQFF
TRBJ1-1,TRBV5-1,TRBD1,-,TGCGCCAGCAGCCCGGGACAGAGAAACACTGAAGCTTTCTTT,CASSPGQRNTEAFF